The clone carrying this T cell receptor (beta chain) was recorded a few times. The antigen remains undetermined. A second roughly 6 to 12 cycle PCR used barcoded and J-beta primers. Each cDNA was tagged by a template-switch adaptor containing 12 random nucleotides. MiXCR, run by TCRdb on the 5' RACE reads, gives a single entry per CDR3 protein. The table lists 920,000 or so distinct CDR3 sequences, more than 40% of them singletons. This record belongs to a study of blood T cells in healthy people across ages. Notes on the study in general: In these data, TCR beta diversity tracked strongly with naive T cell percentage.

This CDR3 is built from 17 residues. Trimming cost V 4 bases and J 1 base; bases outside gene matches: 11. Germline CDR1 and CDR2: SGHKS and YYEKEE (reference sequence). Ten milliliters of peripheral blood were drawn from each donor. This TCR derives from a woman in her fifties or sixties in good health. This chain connects TRBV5-5 to TRBJ1-5; 7 bases are shared with TRBD1. Sequenced: blood. The CDR3 sequence is CASSLTSGTVSNQPQHF. The CDR3 DNA reads TGTGCCAGCAGCCTCACCTCCGGGACAGTGAGCAATCAGCCCCAGCATTTT.